The rows below give T cell receptor beta chains drawn from one sample of a study of CD8 T cells in ankylosing spondylitis. TCRdb passed the 5' RACE reads through MiXCR, listing each CDR3 protein once. The repertoire has 250,000 or so distinct CDR3 sequences, 9.5% to 12% of them found once; the top ten carry around 7%. Material for sequencing was blood, either unsorted or a sorted T cell fraction (not recorded which). These receptor sequences come from a male donor with ankylosing spondylitis or in good health (not recorded which). Both conserved end residues are part of each CDR3. The D gene is left open where the match is weak. Not all rows give a size; the values are once, few, many and, for expanded clones, a class.

D gene	clone size	V gene	J gene	CDR3 protein	CDR3 DNA
TRBD1	many	TRBV5-1	TRBJ2-3	CASSSGQGADFFGTDTQYF	TGCGCCAGCAGCTCGGGACAGGGGGCTGATTTTTTCGGCACAGATACGCAGTATTTT
-	-	TRBV5-1	TRBJ1-4	CASSFLDATNEKLFF	TGCGCCAGCAGCTTTTTAGATGCAACTAATGAAAAACTGTTTTTT
-	few	TRBV20-1	TRBJ2-3	CSAETDGLTDTQYF	TGCAGTGCTGAGACGGACGGACTCACAGATACGCAGTATTTT
TRBD1	-	TRBV11-2	TRBJ2-7	CASRRTGEAEQYF	TGTGCCAGCAGAAGGACAGGGGAGGCCGAGCAGTACTTC
-	few	TRBV7-2	TRBJ2-1	CASSRRLETYNEQFF	TGTGCCAGCAGCCGCCGACTGGAGACCTACAATGAGCAGTTCTTC
TRBD1	many	TRBV5-1	TRBJ1-2	CASSLFQGAYGYTF	TGCGCCAGCAGCTTGTTCCAGGGGGCTTATGGCTACACCTTC
-	many	TRBV6-1	TRBJ2-2	CASSGGITSGELFF	TGTGCCAGCAGTGGGGGGATCACGTCCGGGGAGCTGTTTTTT
-	many	TRBV3-1	TRBJ1-2	CASTYGQSHYGYTF	TGTGCCAGCACCTATGGACAGTCCCACTATGGCTACACCTTC
TRBD2	few	TRBV13	TRBJ2-2	CASSPSGLAANTGELFF	TGTGCCAGCAGTCCTTCCGGACTAGCGGCTAACACCGGGGAGCTGTTTTTT
TRBD1	-	TRBV7-2	TRBJ1-6	CASSPDWGTGNSPLHF	TGTGCCAGCAGCCCGGATTGGGGGACAGGCAATTCACCCCTCCACTTT
-	few	TRBV6-1	TRBJ2-3	CASSEAPGFVSDTQYF	TGTGCCAGCAGTGAAGCGCCGGGTTTCGTGTCTGATACGCAGTATTTT
-	-	TRBV7-2	TRBJ1-5	CASQGGLYQPQHF	TGTGCCAGCCAAGGGGGGCTATATCAGCCCCAGCATTTT
-	-	TRBV14	TRBJ2-7	CASSQGQRQTDKSSYEQYF	TGTGCCAGCAGCCAAGGACAGCGACAAACGGACAAGAGCTCCTACGAGCAGTACTTC
TRBD1	few	TRBV5-5	TRBJ1-1	CASGTGSETEAFF	TGTGCCAGCGGGACAGGGTCGGAGACTGAAGCTTTCTTT
TRBD2	few	TRBV3-1	TRBJ2-7	CASSQAGGDEQYF	TGTGCCAGCAGCCAAGCGGGGGGTGACGAGCAGTACTTC
-	many	TRBV12-3/TRBV12-4	TRBJ2-1	CASSSNRVYYNEQFF	TGTGCCAGCAGTTCCAACAGGGTCTACTACAATGAGCAGTTCTTC
-	many	TRBV4-1	TRBJ1-6	CASSLGPSYNSPLHF	TGCGCCAGCAGCCTGGGGCCAAGTTATAATTCACCCCTCCACTTT
-	few	TRBV5-1	TRBJ2-7	CASSFVVPYTQYF	TGCGCCAGCAGCTTTGTAGTTCCCTACACGCAGTACTTC
-	many	TRBV7-6	TRBJ2-2	CASSRVGGPGELFF	TGTGCCAGCAGCCGCGTCGGGGGGCCCGGGGAGCTGTTTTTT
-	many	TRBV5-1	TRBJ2-7	CASSLLDSAEQYF	TGCGCCAGCAGCTTGTTAGACTCGGCTGAGCAGTACTTC
-	many	TRBV29-1	TRBJ2-1	CSARRQANEQFF	TGCAGCGCGAGGCGCCAAGCTAATGAGCAGTTCTTC
TRBD2	-	TRBV11-1	TRBJ2-3	CASSLPHRLAGGPGATQYF	TGTGCCAGCAGCTTACCCCACCGACTAGCGGGAGGGCCTGGGGCTACGCAGTATTTT
-	many	TRBV7-2	TRBJ1-4	CASSLRFQGQYEKLFF	TGTGCCAGCAGCTTAAGGTTCCAGGGTCAATATGAAAAACTGTTTTTT